A selection of T cell receptor beta chains follows, all from one sample in a study of CXCR4 blockade with PD-1 therapy in pancreatic cancer. Profiled with immunoSEQ multiplex PCR; TCRdb holds only in-frame clones, not every one. The table shows 420 or so clones, with about three quarters occurring only once. The sequences come from tumor tissue, collected before culture. The origin of the receptors is a human donor with pancreatic ductal adenocarcinoma. Both conserved end residues are part of each CDR3. The order of the fields is clone size, D gene, J gene, V gene, CDR3 protein, CDR3 DNA. D genes are given only for firm matches. Clone size, where shown, is once, few, many, or a class for clones that have expanded.

clone size: few; D gene: .; J gene: TRBJ1-6; V gene: TRBV6-8; CDR3 protein: CASSYGEISSPLHF; CDR3 DNA: TGTGCCAGCAGTTACGGGGAAATATCTTCACCCCTCCACTTT
clone size: .; D gene: .; J gene: TRBJ2-2; V gene: TRBV9; CDR3 protein: CASGANTGELFF; CDR3 DNA: TGTGCCAGCGGGGCTAACACCGGGGAGCTGTTTTTT
clone size: few; D gene: .; J gene: TRBJ2-1; V gene: TRBV6-8; CDR3 protein: CASSPKSEGGNEQFF; CDR3 DNA: TGTGCCAGCAGCCCAAAATCGGAGGGAGGCAATGAGCAGTTCTTC
clone size: few; D gene: .; J gene: TRBJ1-1; V gene: TRBV29-1; CDR3 protein: CSVIKSSGEYEAFF; CDR3 DNA: TGCAGCGTCATAAAATCGTCGGGCGAATATGAAGCTTTCTTT
clone size: hyperexpanded; D gene: .; J gene: TRBJ2-5; V gene: TRBV29-1; CDR3 protein: CSVTDRYQETQYF; CDR3 DNA: TGCAGCGTGACCGACAGATACCAAGAGACCCAGTACTTC
clone size: .; D gene: .; J gene: TRBJ2-2; V gene: TRBV6-8; CDR3 protein: CATHLRGTGELFF; CDR3 DNA: TGTGCCACCCATCTTCGGGGCACCGGGGAGCTGTTTTTT
clone size: few; D gene: TRBD2; J gene: TRBJ2-1; V gene: TRBV14; CDR3 protein: CASSQGRDEQFF; CDR3 DNA: TGTGCCAGCAGCCAGGGGAGGGATGAGCAGTTCTTC
clone size: .; D gene: .; J gene: TRBJ2-3; V gene: TRBV19; CDR3 protein: CASRADSTDTQYF; CDR3 DNA: TGTGCCAGTAGGGCGGATTCCACAGATACGCAGTATTTT
clone size: .; D gene: TRBD1; J gene: TRBJ2-6; V gene: TRBV11-3; CDR3 protein: CASNSLTGAGANVLTF; CDR3 DNA: TGTGCCAGCAACTCCTTAACAGGGGCTGGGGCCAACGTCCTGACTTTC
clone size: .; D gene: TRBD1; J gene: TRBJ2-2; V gene: TRBV30; CDR3 protein: CGTRQGNTGELFF; CDR3 DNA: TGTGGGACCCGACAGGGAAACACCGGGGAGCTGTTTTTT
clone size: .; D gene: TRBD1; J gene: TRBJ1-1; V gene: TRBV28; CDR3 protein: CASRTPRGQGEAFF; CDR3 DNA: TGTGCCAGCAGGACCCCCAGGGGGCAGGGTGAAGCTTTCTTT
clone size: few; D gene: .; J gene: TRBJ1-2; V gene: TRBV6-8; CDR3 protein: CASTWGAGTALYGYTF; CDR3 DNA: TGTGCCAGCACCTGGGGGGCCGGGACCGCTCTATATGGCTACACCTTC
clone size: .; D gene: .; J gene: TRBJ1-2; V gene: TRBV6-8; CDR3 protein: CASSYGQSNNYGYTF; CDR3 DNA: TGTGCCAGCAGTTACGGGCAGAGCAATAACTATGGCTACACCTTC
clone size: .; D gene: .; J gene: TRBJ2-7; V gene: TRBV5-1; CDR3 protein: CASSLGGTSSYEQYF; CDR3 DNA: TGCGCCAGCAGCTTGGGGGGAACCAGCTCCTACGAGCAGTACTTC
clone size: .; D gene: .; J gene: TRBJ1-1; V gene: TRBV28; CDR3 protein: CASSLVLLNTEAFF; CDR3 DNA: TGTGCCAGCAGCCTAGTTTTACTGAACACTGAAGCTTTCTTT
clone size: .; D gene: .; J gene: TRBJ1-2; V gene: TRBV6-8; CDR3 protein: CASSPTGTYGYTF; CDR3 DNA: TGTGCCAGCAGCCCCACAGGGACTTATGGCTACACCTTC
clone size: .; D gene: .; J gene: TRBJ1-5; V gene: TRBV12-5; CDR3 protein: CASGKTQPQHF; CDR3 DNA: TGTGCTAGTGGTAAAACACAGCCCCAGCATTTT
clone size: once; D gene: TRBD1; J gene: TRBJ2-7; V gene: TRBV14; CDR3 protein: CASSQSGQSYEQYF; CDR3 DNA: TGTGCCAGCAGCCAATCGGGACAGTCCTACGAGCAGTACTTC
clone size: .; D gene: TRBD2; J gene: TRBJ2-2; V gene: TRBV29-1; CDR3 protein: CSVEIAGGTGELFF; CDR3 DNA: TGCAGCGTTGAGATAGCGGGAGGGACCGGGGAGCTGTTTTTT
clone size: .; D gene: .; J gene: TRBJ1-5; V gene: TRBV19; CDR3 protein: CASRSWERIQPQHF; CDR3 DNA: TGTGCCAGTAGGTCTTGGGAGCGAATTCAGCCCCAGCATTTT